This T cell receptor beta chain was sequenced during a study of blood T cell repertoires in COVID-19 (dated by TCRdb to about 2020). Study-level background: The collaborator samples originated in the United States, Italy and Spain and spanned the acute and convalescent phases of COVID-19. The material from the prospective study consisted of cDNA or gDNA derived from T cells, B-cell-depleted T cells, or PBMCs. The sample metadata nearly always contained a de-identified subject ID, COVID-19 status, age in years and sex. Samples were obtained from the ongoing ImmuneRACE study (first 160 participants) and from over 1,000 subjects provided by 6 global collaborators. The repertoires were made available in a free public database intended to serve as a resource for research on the immune response to SARS-CoV-2. HLA class I and class II types, where available, came from metadata supplied by the sample provider rather than from assay-based typing. The dataset comprised deeply sampled blood TCRbeta repertoires from subjects exposed to, actively infected with, or recovered from COVID-19. Overall results and qualifications from the work: Clinical and demographic metadata were provided uncurated, with the amount varying by source and participant.

Enrolling through a virtual design, the prospective study's participants ranged in age from about 18 to 89 years and lived across 20 to 30 United States geographic areas. To assign participants to cohorts, the prospective study relied on clinical history that participants themselves reported in a screening survey and a study questionnaire. ImmuneRACE Cohort 3 recovered participants were defined by two consecutive negative NP/OP PCR tests, healthcare professional clearance, or symptom resolution. Each participant in the prospective study had whole blood, serum and a nasopharyngeal or oropharyngeal swab collected by mobile phlebotomists. Prospective study participants could optionally give additional blood draws and questionnaires over a 2-month period. Blood samples from the prospective study were shipped frozen or at room temperature prior to DNA extraction. Including the terminal cysteine and phenylalanine, the CDR3 comprises 15 residues. This entry keeps only the CDR3 DNA: 45 bases, framed from base 1. V is shortened by 3 bases, J by 5 bases, and the region joining them spans 16 bases. Via the germline V gene, CDR1 is MDHEN and CDR2 SYDVKM.

A single count supports this clone. Its binding antigen is unknown. Base qualities were left out, and no much larger clone turns up one base away. The immunoSEQ Assay, a bias-controlled multiplex PCR, was used to amplify TCRbeta CDR3 regions from genomic DNA. Per the original workflow: The number of nucleated cells in each sample was estimated by amplification of reference gene primers within the assay. Sequence reads were collapsed and filtered to measure the absolute abundance of every unique TCRbeta CDR3 rearrangement. For each sample, productive Simpson clonality was calculated as the square root of Simpson's diversity index across productive rearrangements. As stored in TCRdb, this immuneACCESS dataset retains in-frame rearrangements with V and J assigned. A fraction of the clones does not appear; measured against another copy, unresolved V genes explain less than half of the discrepancy, and the remainder lacks a known reason. V and J calls and clone size are copied from that table; D and trimming were computed from the DNA. The sample includes a few hundred thousand clones, with roughly four fifths observed a single time. Of the sample, roughly 3.1% falls within the top ten clones.

The material sequenced was PBMCs or T cells enriched from blood (not recorded which). In this chain, TRBV28 is recombined with TRBJ2-5; TRBD2 is a weak D gene call, 6 bases matching. This sequence was found in a man aged 45-65 years who had recovered from COVID-19. The CDR3 has the sequence CASSFHREKEETQYF. The sequenced DNA: TGTGCCAGCAGTTTTCATCGGGAGAAGGAGGAGACCCAGTACTTC.